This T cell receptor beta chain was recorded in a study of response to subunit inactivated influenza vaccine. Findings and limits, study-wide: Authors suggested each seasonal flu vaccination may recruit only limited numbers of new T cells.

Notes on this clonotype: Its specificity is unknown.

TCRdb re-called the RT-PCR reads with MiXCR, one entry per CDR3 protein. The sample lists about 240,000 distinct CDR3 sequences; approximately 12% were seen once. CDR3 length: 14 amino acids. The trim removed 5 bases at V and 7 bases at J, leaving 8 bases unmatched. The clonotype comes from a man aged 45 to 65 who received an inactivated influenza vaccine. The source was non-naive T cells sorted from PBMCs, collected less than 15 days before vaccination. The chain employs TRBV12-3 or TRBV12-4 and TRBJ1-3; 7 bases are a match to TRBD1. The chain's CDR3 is CASSPTGELNTIYF. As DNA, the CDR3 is TGTGCCAGCAGTCCAACAGGGGAACTGAACACCATATATTTT.